The source of this T cell receptor (beta chain) is a study of cytomegalovirus exposure and HLA in healthy donors. Overall study context: Samples from HLA-typed donors yielded some 85 million unique TCRs in an early data release.

Trimming cost V 6 bases and J 1 base, with 9 bases left between them. CDR1 is MNHEY, CDR2 SMNVEV, per germline (reference sequence). The CDR3 length is 13 residues. In regard to this clone: The antigen remains unidentified.

PCR amplification relied on 60 Vbeta primers (plus 13 Jbeta primers). Sequencing was performed with immunoSEQ multiplex PCR; in TCRdb, only in-frame clones are kept and a portion is missing. The data contain more than 150,000 clones, about 79% of them seen just once; the ten biggest clones take up around 1.6%. Study-level points and caveats: Sequencing likely generated an artifact that appeared as a cluster of highly shared sequence variants. Diagnosis of cytomegalovirus status made by the classifier reportedly showed high specificity and sensitivity. The majority of CMV-associated TCR beta chains were reported as apparently HLA-restricted in a later analysis.

What was sequenced was PBMCs. V is TRBV27 and J is TRBJ1-1; D is possibly TRBD1 (6 bases). The receptor's source is a young man in good health and CMV-seronegative. The CDR3 is CASRRTENTEAFF. CDR3 nucleotide sequence: TGTGCCAGCAGACGGACAGAGAACACTGAAGCTTTCTTT.